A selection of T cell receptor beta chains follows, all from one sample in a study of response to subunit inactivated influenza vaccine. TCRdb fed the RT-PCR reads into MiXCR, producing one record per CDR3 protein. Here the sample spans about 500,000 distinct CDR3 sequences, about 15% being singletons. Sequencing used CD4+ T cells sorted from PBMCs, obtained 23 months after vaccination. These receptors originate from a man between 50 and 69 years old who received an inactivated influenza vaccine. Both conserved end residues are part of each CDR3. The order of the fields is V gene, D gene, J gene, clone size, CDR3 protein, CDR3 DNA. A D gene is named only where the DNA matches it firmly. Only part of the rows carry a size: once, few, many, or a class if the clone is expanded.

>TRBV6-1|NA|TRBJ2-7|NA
CASSDRPDIFEQYF
TGTGCCAGCAGTGATCGCCCCGACATTTTCGAGCAGTACTTC
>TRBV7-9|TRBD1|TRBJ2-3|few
CASSSQGAPGDTQYF
TGTGCCAGCAGCTCCCAGGGGGCTCCGGGTGATACGCAGTATTTT
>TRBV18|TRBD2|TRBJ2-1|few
CASFTRSGTDEQFF
TGTGCCAGCTTCACCCGTAGCGGGACGGATGAGCAGTTCTTC
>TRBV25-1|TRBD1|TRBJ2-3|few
CASRGTGGSTDTQYF
TGTGCCAGCAGGGGGACAGGGGGTAGCACAGATACGCAGTATTTT
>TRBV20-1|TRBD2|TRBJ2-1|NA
CSAVPGLDYNEQFF
TGCAGTGCTGTACCGGGACTAGACTACAATGAGCAGTTCTTC
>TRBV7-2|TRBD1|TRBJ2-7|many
CASSRTGYYEQYF
TGTGCCAGCAGCAGGACAGGGTACTACGAGCAGTACTTC
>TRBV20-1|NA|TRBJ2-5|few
CSASLPGQETQYF
TGCAGTGCTAGCTTGCCAGGCCAAGAGACCCAGTACTTC
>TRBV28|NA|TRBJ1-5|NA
CASSLWGWANSNQPQHF
TGTGCCAGCAGTTTATGGGGGTGGGCGAATAGCAATCAGCCCCAGCATTTT
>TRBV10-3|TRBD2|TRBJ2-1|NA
CAISDYRGRAREQFF
TGTGCCATCAGTGATTACCGCGGGAGGGCCCGGGAGCAGTTCTTC
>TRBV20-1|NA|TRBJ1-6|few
CSARDLTGNSPLHF
TGCAGTGCTAGAGATTTGACAGGCAATTCACCCCTCCACTTT